This T cell receptor (beta chain) was identified during a study of radiotherapy plus CTLA-4 blockade in lung cancer. The study's findings and limits: Subsequent to radiotherapy plus ipilimumab, tumor-derived TCR clones underwent expansion in blood. The best predictor of response was reported to be early blood T cell clone dynamics, with interferon-beta.

CDR3 length equals 15 residues. Trimming pared 4 bases from V and 5 bases from J, leaving 17 bases between. Germline V CDR1 and CDR2: MGHRA, YSYEKL. On this clone itself: What it binds is unknown.

The assay was immunoSEQ multiplex PCR, and TCRdb's table has in-frame clones only and misses some. The sample lists some 40,000 clones, roughly 79% occurring once. The chain couples TRBV4-1 to TRBJ1-1; tentatively, D is TRBD1 (6 bases). The sequenced sample was peripheral blood, obtained from a patient treated with radiotherapy plus ipilimumab. The receptor comes from a human donor with non-small cell lung cancer that progressed on radiotherapy plus ipilimumab. CDR3 nucleotide sequence: TGCGCCAGCAGCCTATTACAGGGAGGGTGGACTGAAGCTTTCTTT. This gives the protein CASSLLQGGWTEAFF.